The next 17 T cell receptor beta chains were all read from a single sample in a study of metastatic and nonmetastatic thyroid tumors. Treatment of any kind had been given to no patient before thyroid surgery. TCRdb re-called the PCR reads with MiXCR. The sample contains about 5,800 clones, 15% to 20% of which appear only once. Sequencing input: adjacent normal tissue. These receptors were collected from a female donor with papillary thyroid cancer or a benign thyroid nodule (not recorded which). Some clones in this sample may be carry-over from other donors' samples.

This clone was counted many times. The chain is built from TRBV9 and TRBJ2-1; TRBD1 matches at 9 bases. The CDR3 spans 15 residues. The V and J ends lost 2 bases and 5 bases, in that order; junction bases with no gene match: 5. Germline CDR1 SGDLS, CDR2 YYNGEE. The CDR3 DNA reads as TGTGCCAGCAGCGTGCACAGGGGGCTGAACAATGAGCAGTTCTTC. It is translated as CASSVHRGLNNEQFF.

By sample share, this clone is medium-sized (0.01 to 0.1%). The chain couples TRBV19 to TRBJ2-2, with 7 bases identical to TRBD1. Germline V gene sequence: CDR1 LNHDA, CDR2 SQIVND (reference sequence). With V trimmed by 6 bases and J by 5 bases, 12 bases remained unmatched. CDR3 length equals 16 residues. CDR3 in amino acids: CASSPLRGHGTGELFF. CDR3 sequence (DNA): TGTGCCAGTAGCCCGTTGAGGGGGCATGGGACCGGGGAGCTGTTTTTT.

The chain joins TRBV20-1 to TRBJ1-2; D call uncertain. Germline V gene lookup returns CDR1 DFQATT and CDR2 SNEGSKA (reference sequence). V lost 6 bases and J lost 4, with 21 bases in between. This CDR3 comprises 15 residues. This chain's CDR3 is CSATTGMINSYGYTF. The CDR3 region has the DNA TGCAGTGCCACCACCGGGATGATAAATTCCTATGGCTACACCTTC.

The chain combines TRBV5-6 with TRBJ1-1; D is undetermined. Germline assignment: CDR1 SGHDT and CDR2 YYEEEE. This CDR3 spans 15 amino acids. V lost 1 base, J lost 5 bases, and 15 bases lay in between. This CDR3 is CASSLLTREGTEAFF. CDR3 nucleotides: TGTGCCAGCAGCTTGTTAACAAGGGAAGGGACTGAAGCTTTCTTT.

DNA for the CDR3: TGTGCCAGCAGTTTAAAGATTTCGGCGGGGGGGAGCGAGCAGTACTTC. As protein: CASSLKISAGGSEQYF. The chain joins TRBV12-3 or TRBV12-4 to TRBJ2-7; 9 nucleotides line up with TRBD2. J gave up 6 bases and V 2 bases, and 11 bases lay outside the gene matches. The CDR3 has 16 residues.

The chain couples TRBV27 to TRBJ1-2, with TRBD1 matching over 9 bases. Germline lookup yields CDR1 MNHEY and CDR2 SMNVEV (reference sequence). There are 13 residues in the CDR3. Trimming removed 6 bases from V and 8 bases from J; junction bases left unmatched: 7. The CDR3 DNA follows: TGTGCCAGCAGCTACAGGGGGCTAGGGGGCTACACCTTC. Protein sequence: CASSYRGLGGYTF.

This clone is judged medium-sized. The rearrangement links TRBV11-2 to TRBJ2-2, with TRBD2 as a possible D gene (5 bases). The ends were cut back, 5 bases at V and 0 bases at J, with 13 bases in the middle. Germline CDR1 and CDR2: SGHAT and FQNNGV. The CDR3 extends over 16 amino acids. This CDR3 reads CASSPSSRANTGELFF. As DNA, the CDR3 is TGTGCCAGCAGCCCCAGCTCGCGGGCGAACACCGGGGAGCTGTTTTTT.

This clone is deemed medium-sized. The chain recombines TRBV7-2 with TRBJ1-2; possible D gene TRBD1, 5 bases. V was pared by 0 bases and J by 0 bases, with 8 bases between. In germline, CDR1 is SGHTA, CDR2 FQGNSA. The CDR3 contains 15 residues. The CDR3 loop is CASSLADIPNYGYTF. The DNA for the CDR3 is TGTGCCAGCAGCTTAGCGGACATCCCTAACTATGGCTACACCTTC.

Many counts were recorded for this clone. The chain couples TRBV4-1 to TRBJ2-3; the match to TRBD2 covers 14 bases. Trimming took 3 bases from V and 6 from J; bases not matched to a gene: 11. Germline CDR1 reads MGHRA; CDR2 reads YSYEKL. The CDR3 loop spans 18 amino acids. CDR3 protein: CASSHSTSGRAGSDTQYF. The CDR3 DNA reads as TGCGCCAGCAGCCACTCGACTAGCGGGAGGGCCGGGTCCGATACGCAGTATTTT.

This clone is medium-sized in the sample. J is TRBJ2-1 and V is TRBV11-3, with TRBD1 as a possible D gene (5 bases). The germline V gene has CDR1 SGHNT and CDR2 YENEEA. Trimming pared 6 bases from V and 7 bases from J, leaving 13 bases between. The CDR3 has 13 amino acids. The CDR3 sequence: CASSLLRQNEQFF. The CDR3 DNA is TGTGCCAGCAGTTTACTACGACAGAATGAGCAGTTCTTC. The variable domain in full, with the rest retrieved from reference TRBV11-3 and TRBJ2-1, is EAGVVQSPRYKIIEKKQPVAFWCNPISGHNTLYWYLQNLGQGPELLIRYENEEAVDDSQLPKDRFSAERLKGVDSTLKIQPAELGDSAVYLCASSLLRQNEQFFGPGTRLTVL.

This clone is medium-sized in the sample. This sequence joins TRBV28 and TRBJ2-5, with D perhaps assigned TRBD1 or TRBD2 (5 bases each). V was trimmed by 3 bases and J by 5 bases, leaving 19 bases between them. CDR3 length: 16 residues. Germline values: CDR1 MDHEN, CDR2 SYDVKM. In DNA, the CDR3 is TGTGCCAGCAGTTTCCGGGCCCCGGAGGCAGGGGAGACCCAGTACTTC. Translated: CASSFRAPEAGETQYF.

This clone is classed as medium-sized. The chain joins TRBV24-1 to TRBJ1-5; 7 bases fit TRBD1. CDR1 is KGHDR and CDR2 is SFDVKD in the germline V gene. The CDR3 length is 15 residues. V was pared by 5 bases and J by 5 bases, with 8 bases of the junction left unmatched. The CDR3 loop reads CATSGDRDQDQPQHF. As DNA, the CDR3 is TGTGCCACCAGTGGTGACAGGGATCAAGATCAGCCCCAGCATTTT.

This clone is medium-sized in the sample. CDR3: CASNGGDGYTF. The DNA for the CDR3 is TGTGCCAGTAACGGGGGGGATGGCTACACCTTC. The chain is built from TRBV19 and TRBJ1-2; a possible D gene is TRBD1 (5 bases). The V and J ends lost 7 bases and 6 bases respectively, with 9 bases between them. CDR1 and CDR2 from the germline V gene are LNHDA and SQIVND (reference sequence). The CDR3 consists of 11 residues.

The gene calls are TRBV12-3 or TRBV12-4 and TRBJ2-1; TRBD2 is a possible D gene (7 bases). The ends were cut back, 8 bases at V and 4 bases at J, with 21 bases in the middle. The CDR3 has 16 residues. The CDR3: CASRGGGLGGYNEQFF. The CDR3 region has the DNA TGTGCCAGCCGGGGAGGGGGGTTGGGGGGGTACAATGAGCAGTTCTTC.

As regards this clone: No conserved phenylalanine or tryptophan ends this CDR3, so it is likely a read error. Because the CDR3's place on the DNA is in doubt, the DNA is left out and the CDR3 is given as listed by TCRdb. This chain joins TRBV7-9 and TRBJ2-6. Per the germline V gene, CDR1 is SEHNR and CDR2 is FQNEAQ (reference sequence). A total of 9 residues make up the CDR3, ends included. CDR3 protein: CASSLGPAI.

This clone qualifies as medium-sized. The V and J genes are TRBV12-3 or TRBV12-4 and TRBJ2-1, with D perhaps matching TRBD1 or TRBD2 (5 bases each). The CDR3 length is 15 residues. With 6 bases removed from V and 4 bases from J, the gap between germline ends came to 16 bases. The CDR3 DNA sequence: TGTGCCAGCAGACCCGGGACCAATTATTACAATGAGCAGTTCTTC. Amino acids: CASRPGTNYYNEQFF.

This clone is medium-sized (0.01 to 0.1%) in the sample. This chain links TRBV12-3 or TRBV12-4 with TRBJ2-1; D is perhaps TRBD1 or TRBD2 (5 bases each). Trimming left V 3 bases short and J 7 bases short, with 10 bases between. This CDR3 region has 13 residues. CDR3 coding DNA: TGTGCCAGCAGTTTTGGCGAGGGGAATGAGCAGTTCTTC. It translates to CASSFGEGNEQFF.